Included here is one T cell receptor beta chain sequence, with context. The target of this receptor is not known. The junction shows a germline mismatch at one end, possibly a read error. These data are taken from a study of tumor-infiltrating lymphocytes in primary liver carcinoma (dated by TCRdb to between 2016 and 2019). About the study as a whole: Of the five patients, three men and two women aged 30 to 69 years, four had hepatocellular carcinoma and one had combined HCC and intrahepatic cholangiocarcinoma. Each sample produced roughly 3.5 to 8 million productive TCRbeta reads, and read depth showed no significant difference between tissue types. Agilent mRNA microarray profiling was performed on the approximately 27 tumor region samples to relate TCRbeta repertoire diversity to the local molecular phenotype. The five patients had tumors staged T1-T3 N0M0, with maximum diameters ranging from roughly 4 to 10 cm. A total of 35 or so specimens from 5 patients underwent TCRbeta repertoire sequencing, comprising 25 tumor regions, 5 adjacent noncancerous liver tissues and 5 peripheral blood samples. Across five regions of each liver tumor, along with adjacent normal tissue and blood, the study brought together TCRbeta repertoire sequencing, expression microarrays and whole-exome sequencing. High reproducibility was observed for the technical replicate repertoires, with mean shared-clone rates approximately 0.92 and correlation coefficients above 0.95.

The CDR3, from cysteine to phenylalanine, totals 15 residues. Only the CDR3 DNA is retained, 45 bases long and in frame from the first base. From a lookup of the germline V gene, CDR1 and CDR2 are SQVTM and ANQGSEA. Study-wide conclusions, independent of this receptor: Repertoire overlap was higher between tumor regions (mean about 36%) than tumor-adjacent (approximately 17%) or tumor-blood (about 15%) pairs, consistent with antigen-driven expansion. A significantly larger repertoire fraction was made up by the top 250 clones in tumors than in blood (p = 0.039). With just a handful of patients in the study, the authors point out that the findings should be validated in a larger study. Only roughly 7-25% of top clones appeared in all five regions of a tumor, which suggests that tumor-infiltrating T cells are spatially heterogeneous. Because sequencing covered only the TCR beta chain and unpaired alpha chains were not captured, true repertoire diversity is likely underestimated. Because the samples were bulk and unsorted, CD4+ and CD8+ T cell repertoires could not be compared.

Without any cell sorting, total RNA and DNA were co-extracted from about 21-30 mg of bulk tissue using the AllPrep DNA/RNA mini kit. Between November 2015 and March 2016, roughly five patients in China with histopathologically diagnosed primary liver carcinoma had their tumors surgically resected. Chronic HBV infection was present in the patients, and the patients were treatment-naive at sampling. Five spatially separated regions were sampled from each tumor: the superior, inferior, left-lateral and right-lateral poles, plus the tumor centre. More than 85% viable tumor cells were found by histology in every tumor sample. Fresh tumor and adjacent tissue pieces were bisected; one half was stored in RNAlater at -80°C, the other sent for histology. A constant-region primer and ProtoScript II reverse transcriptase were used to reverse-transcribe TCRbeta-specific cDNA from about 500 ng total RNA. Construction of the TCRbeta libraries relied on three nested rounds of multiplex PCR, following a slightly modified ARM-PCR procedure. Multiplex TRBV1-TRBV30 forward primers and a Cbeta reverse primer were used in the first two PCR rounds, each of which was run for approximately 9 cycles. Sample barcodes and Illumina adapters were attached in a final 25-cycle PCR using Deep VentR polymerase. Before sequencing, amplicons of 200-500 bp were purified from gel using a QIAquick gel extraction kit. An Illumina HiSeq 2500 was used to sequence the TCRbeta amplicons with 250-bp paired-end reads. From the authors' description of their analysis: Trimmomatic v0.33 was used to quality-trim the reads, and FLASH v1.2.11 was used to merge paired reads so that full CDR3 sequences could be recovered. V, D and J germline segments were assigned to the rearranged TCRbeta sequences using MiGEC v1.2.1b. Clonotype statistics and Shannon-Wiener diversity indices were computed with VDJtools v1.0.0. To reduce sampling bias, subsequent analyses other than the diversity analysis used only the 250 most abundant clonotypes in each sample. TCRdb reanalyzed the raw reads on its own, using fastp at Q25 for trimming and MiXCR for clone calling, and kept in-frame beta chains. CDR3 protein duplicates are merged, each entry listing the most common genes and DNA. TCRdb's processing, not the authors' own work, is the source of the V and J calls. Across this sample there are approximately 190,000 distinct CDR3 sequences, with 85% seen only once. The top ten clonotypes cover 15% to 20% of the sample.

The V gene is TRBV29-1 and the J gene is TRBJ1-4; the D gene cannot be named for sure. This clonotype was sampled from a middle-aged man with primary liver carcinoma and hepatitis B virus infection. The sequencing input was tumor tissue from primary liver carcinoma. The DNA sequence is TGCAGCGCTGGGATAGGTGGTGCAACTAATGTAAAACTGTTTTTT. The resulting protein is CSAGIGGATNVKLFF.